This T cell receptor beta chain is from a study of T cell responses to AZD1222 COVID-19 vaccine. Per the germline V gene, CDR1 is SGHDT and CDR2 is YYEEEE. The CDR3 covers 15 residues. V dropped 0 bases and J dropped 0 bases, with 7 bases sitting between them. Sequenced by immunoSEQ multiplex PCR; TCRdb stores in-frame clones only, minus some. The table shows over 100,000 clones, with around nine tenths occurring only once. Sequencing was performed on peripheral blood, taken on day 0 of AZD1222 vaccination. This TCR came from an adult in good health. The chain links TRBV5-6 to TRBJ2-1; D is unresolved. The CDR3 DNA reads TGTGCCAGCAGCTTGGGGGGTAGCTCCTACAATGAGCAGTTCTTC. Translation: CASSLGGSSYNEQFF.